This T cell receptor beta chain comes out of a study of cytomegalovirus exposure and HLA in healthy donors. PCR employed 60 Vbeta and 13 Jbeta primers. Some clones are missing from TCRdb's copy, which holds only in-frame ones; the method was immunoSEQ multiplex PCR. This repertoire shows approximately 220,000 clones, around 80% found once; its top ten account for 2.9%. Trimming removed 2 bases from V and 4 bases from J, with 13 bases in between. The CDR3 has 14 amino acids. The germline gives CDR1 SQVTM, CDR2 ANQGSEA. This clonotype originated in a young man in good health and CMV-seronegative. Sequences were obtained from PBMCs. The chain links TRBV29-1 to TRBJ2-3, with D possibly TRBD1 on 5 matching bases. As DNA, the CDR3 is TGCAGCGTTGAAAGGGGTTCCATCCCAGATACGCAGTATTTT. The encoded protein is CSVERGSIPDTQYF.